A single sample is the source of the 30 T cell receptor beta chains below, sequenced in a study of T cell clones after liver transplantation. The method was immunoSEQ multiplex PCR; TCRdb's version includes in-frame clones alone and lacks a portion of them. The data contain 55,000 to 75,000 clones, 70% of them singletons. Source: CD4+ T cells from blood, taken at the roughly 16-month timepoint. The receptors derive from a human patient who received a liver transplant. A share of the T cells may be of graft donor origin.

In regard to this clone: The sample carries other DNA sequences with the same CDR3. The chain combines TRBV5-1 with TRBJ2-3; 15 positions agree with TRBD2. The germline V gene has CDR1 SGHRS and CDR2 YFSETQ. V trimming: 2 bases; J trimming: 3 bases; junction bases outside the gene matches: 1. The CDR3 is made up of 16 amino acids. CDR3 sequence (DNA): TGCGCCAGCAGCTTCGGGACTAGCGGGGGGACAGATACGCAGTATTTT. This codes for CASSFGTSGGTDTQYF. The full variable domain, its missing parts supplied by reference TRBV5-1 and TRBJ2-3, is KAGVTQTPRYLIKTRGQQVTLSCSPISGHRSVSWYQQTPGQGLQFLFEYFSETQRNKGNFPGRFSGRQFSNSRSEMNVSTLELGDSALYLCASSFGTSGGTDTQYFGPGTRLTVL.

This clone was detected only once. The CDR3 loop is CASSESIGGPQHF. The CDR3 DNA is TGTGCCAGCAGTGAAAGTATAGGCGGGCCCCAGCATTTT. The chain links TRBV6-1 to TRBJ1-5; D not certain. The V end lost 2 bases, the J end lost 9 bases, and 11 bases lay between the germline ends. CDR1 is MNHNS, CDR2 SASEGT, per germline. This CDR3 has 13 amino acids.

This clone was found a few times. The J gene is TRBJ2-7, the V gene TRBV5-1, with 10 positions matching TRBD2. This CDR3 comprises 15 residues. CDR1 SGHRS and CDR2 YFSETQ come from the germline V gene. The V segment lost 0 bases and the J segment 3 bases; nucleotides outside the gene matches: 3. For the CDR3, the DNA is TGCGCCAGCAGCTTGGCGGCTAGCGGGGGCTACGAGCAGTACTTC. Its translation is CASSLAASGGYEQYF.

In DNA, the CDR3 is TGTGCCAGTAGCTCCGGGGGGTCGCGAGAGACCCAGTACTTC. This sequence encodes CASSSGGSRETQYF. The J gene is TRBJ2-5, the V gene TRBV19, with 7 bases aligning to TRBD2. This CDR3 contains 14 residues. Germline V lookup: CDR1 LNHDA, CDR2 SQIVND (reference sequence). The V gene end was trimmed by 6 bases and the J gene end by 4 bases; junction bases not matched to a gene: 8.

This clone was recorded at least ten times. This chain links TRBV7-9 with TRBJ1-2; 10 nucleotides line up with TRBD1. The CDR3 extends over 14 amino acids. Trimming removed 4 bases from V and 5 bases from J; junction bases left unmatched: 4. CDR1 is SEHNR and CDR2 is FQNEAQ in the germline V gene (reference sequence). CDR3 amino acids: CASSSGTGVYGYTF. In DNA form, the CDR3 reads TGTGCCAGCAGCTCTGGGACAGGGGTTTATGGCTACACCTTC. Using reference TRBV7-9 and TRBJ1-2 for the parts outside the CDR3, the full variable domain is DTGVSQNPRHKITKRGQNVTFRCDPISEHNRLYWYRQTLGQGPEFLTYFQNEAQLEKSRLLSDRFSAERPKGSFSTLEIQRTEQGDSAMYLCASSSGTGVYGYTFGSGTRLTVV.

The chain recombines TRBV19 with TRBJ1-3, with 7 bases fitting TRBD1. There are 16 residues in the CDR3. Germline assignment: CDR1 LNHDA and CDR2 SQIVND (reference sequence). The junction had 10 bases not matched to a gene; V was cut back by 5 bases and J by 3 bases. The CDR3 is CASSSSGTALGNTIYF. In nucleotides, the CDR3 is TGTGCCAGTAGTTCCTCCGGGACAGCACTTGGAAACACCATATATTTT. The variable domain in full, completed from reference TRBV19 and TRBJ1-3, reads DGGITQSPKYLFRKEGQNVTLSCEQNLNHDAMYWYRQDPGQGLRLIYYSQIVNDFQKGDIAEGYSVSREKKESFPLTVTSAQKNPTAFYLCASSSSGTALGNTIYFGEGSWLTVV.

The chain carries TRBV2 and TRBJ2-6; 7 positions match TRBD1. The junction had 4 bases not matched to a gene; V was cut back by 6 bases and J by 2 bases. Germline lookup yields CDR1 SNHLY and CDR2 FYNNEI. This CDR3 is 15 amino acids long. CDR3 nucleotides: TGTGCCAGCAGACCCGACAGGGCTGGGGCCAACGTCCTGACTTTC. Translated, it gives CASRPDRAGANVLTF.

The genes are TRBV7-2 and TRBJ1-1, with D perhaps matching TRBD1 (6 bases). Between the trimmed V and J ends, which lost 6 bases and 10 bases, there was a span of 15 bases. This CDR3 comprises 12 residues. Germline CDR1 is SGHTA and CDR2 is FQGNSA. The CDR3 DNA sequence: TGTGCCAGCAGTCCCGACTCGGGGGCAGCTTTCTTT. It specifies CASSPDSGAAFF.

The V and J genes are TRBV6-6 and TRBJ2-7; 9 bases map to TRBD1. In germline, CDR1 is MNHNY, CDR2 SVGAGI (reference sequence). Losses at the gene ends were 6 bases for V and 4 bases for J; bases not matched to a gene: 10. The CDR3 spans 15 residues. This CDR3 is CASSIRQGGSYEQYV. The CDR3 region has the DNA TGTGCCAGCAGCATTAGACAGGGGGGTTCGTACGAGCAGTACGTC.

The chain recombines TRBV28 with TRBJ1-1; the match to TRBD1 covers 7 bases. This CDR3 is 15 amino acids long. V lost 5 bases to trimming and J lost 6 bases; unmatched junction nucleotides: 12. Germline-derived CDR1 and CDR2 are MDHEN and SYDVKM. The CDR3 protein is CASSIITTGLPEAFF. The CDR3 DNA reads as TGTGCCAGCAGTATAATCACGACAGGGTTACCTGAAGCTTTCTTT. Full variable domain (missing parts from reference TRBV28 and TRBJ1-1): DVKVTQSSRYLVKRTGEKVFLECVQDMDHENMFWYRQDPGLGLRLIYFSYDVKMKEKGDIPEGYSVSREKKERFSLILESASTNQTSMYLCASSIITTGLPEAFFGQGTRLTVV.

The chain combines TRBV6-6 with TRBJ2-7, with D maybe TRBD1 (6 bases). Trimming took 3 bases from V and 1 from J, leaving 10 bases between them. This CDR3 contains 14 residues. The germline V gene encodes CDR1 MNHNY and CDR2 SVGAGI (reference sequence). CDR3 coding DNA: TGTGCCAGCAGTTATTCAGGGGTATCCTACGAGCAGTACTTC. Its translation: CASSYSGVSYEQYF.

The chain combines TRBV9 with TRBJ2-1; D might be TRBD1 (6 bases). The V end was cut by 0 bases, the J end by 7 bases, with 11 bases between. This CDR3 is 14 amino acids long. Germline CDR1 and CDR2: SGDLS and YYNGEE. The CDR3 DNA is TGTGCCAGCAGCGTAGCGGGACAAATAAATGAGCAGTTCTTC. Residues: CASSVAGQINEQFF.

The chain employs TRBV7-2 and TRBJ1-1; D unclear. Germline values: CDR1 SGHTA, CDR2 FQGNSA. V lost 5 bases to trimming and J lost 0 bases, with 10 bases between them. CDR3 size: 14 residues. The CDR3 is CASSQGPMNTEAFF. In nucleotides, the CDR3 is TGTGCCAGCAGCCAAGGGCCAATGAACACTGAAGCTTTCTTT.

The V call is TRBV18, the J call TRBJ1-5, with D perhaps matching TRBD1 (5 bases). This CDR3 has 14 amino acids. CDR1 and CDR2 (germline): KGHSH, LQKENI. Deletions cut 2 bases from V and 5 bases from J, with 10 bases between. This chain's CDR3 is CASSPGGEHQPQHF. The CDR3, as DNA: TGTGCCAGCTCACCAGGGGGAGAACATCAGCCCCAGCATTTT.

The CDR3 nucleotides are TGTGCCAGCAGCTTATTTGGATCCACAGATACGCAGTATTTT. Its translation is CASSLFGSTDTQYF. The rearrangement links TRBV7-2 to TRBJ2-3; D unresolved. The CDR3 loop spans 14 amino acids. Germline V gives CDR1 SGHTA, CDR2 FQGNSA. Trimming removed 2 bases at V and 2 bases at J, with 8 bases between.

The chain links TRBV2 to TRBJ1-2; 9 bases align to TRBD1. V dropped 5 bases and J dropped 4; count of bases not matched to a gene: 2. The CDR3 has 13 amino acids. Germline CDR1 SNHLY, CDR2 FYNNEI. CDR3 nucleotide sequence: TGTGCCAGCAGTCAACAGGGGGCCTATGGCTACACCTTC. It codes for CASSQQGAYGYTF.

This chain joins TRBV7-7 and TRBJ2-5; TRBD2 is a possible D gene (6 bases). CDR3 length: 14 residues. V lost 2 bases to trimming and J lost 3 bases, with 10 bases between them. Germline V lookup: CDR1 SSHAT, CDR2 FNYEAQ (reference sequence). Here the CDR3 reads CASSLWTGEETQYF. The CDR3 DNA follows: TGTGCCAGCAGCTTATGGACGGGGGAAGAGACCCAGTACTTC.

The chain employs TRBV9 and TRBJ2-3; the D gene could be TRBD1 or TRBD2 (5 bases each). The CDR3 totals 13 residues. The germline CDR1 and CDR2 sequences are SGDLS and YYNGEE. Trimming pared 4 bases from V and 4 bases from J, leaving 10 bases between. CDR3 region: CASSLGPADTQYF. Here the CDR3 DNA reads TGTGCCAGCAGCTTGGGACCAGCAGATACGCAGTATTTT.

The CDR3: CASSEPGIGNTIYF. The DNA of the CDR3 is TGTGCCAGCAGTGAACCGGGGATTGGAAACACCATATATTTT. The gene calls are TRBV6-1 and TRBJ1-3; D remains ambiguous. Looked up from germline, CDR1 is MNHNS and CDR2 is SASEGT. This CDR3 is 14 amino acids long. With 2 bases removed from V and 3 bases from J, the gap between germline ends came to 8 bases.

The DNA of the CDR3 is TGTGCCAGCTCACCGGGACTAGCGGGGGGGCCAGATACGCAGTATTTT. Translated: CASSPGLAGGPDTQYF. The chain recombines TRBV18 with TRBJ2-3; TRBD2 matches at 16 bases. Trimming removed 3 bases from V and 4 bases from J; junction bases left unmatched: 1. The CDR3 covers 16 residues. Germline V gene sequence: CDR1 KGHSH, CDR2 LQKENI.

The J gene is TRBJ1-2, the V gene TRBV11-2; 11 bases line up with TRBD1. Germline V gives CDR1 SGHAT, CDR2 FQNNGV. V was pared by 6 bases and J by 7 bases, with 4 bases of the junction left unmatched. The CDR3 consists of 13 residues. The CDR3 protein is CASRRTGGFGYTF. As DNA, the CDR3 is TGTGCCAGCAGACGGACAGGGGGCTTTGGCTACACCTTC.

About this clone: This sample includes further DNA sequences coding for the same CDR3. CDR3 DNA sequence: TGTGCCAGTAGTTGGGGTTCCTACGAGCAGTACTTC. Amino acids: CASSWGSYEQYF. This rearrangement joins TRBV19 to TRBJ2-7; D is ambiguous. CDR3 size: 12 residues. V gave up 5 bases and J gave up 1 base, with 6 bases separating them. Per the germline V gene, CDR1 is LNHDA and CDR2 is SQIVND (reference sequence).

The rearrangement uses TRBV7-7 and TRBJ2-7, with D tentatively TRBD1 (5 bases). The V gene lost 2 bases and the J gene lost 0 bases, with 8 bases spanning the gap. Germline V gene data show CDR1 as SSHAT and CDR2 as FNYEAQ (reference sequence). This CDR3 region has 14 residues. As DNA, the CDR3 is TGTGCCAGCAGCTTAACCCAGGGCTCCTACGAGCAGTACTTC. Translation gives CASSLTQGSYEQYF. The variable domain in full, completed from reference TRBV7-7 and TRBJ2-7, reads GAGVSQSPRYKVTKRGQDVTLRCDPISSHATLYWYQQALGQGPEFLTYFNYEAQPDKSGLPSDRFSAERPEGSISTLTIQRTEQRDSAMYRCASSLTQGSYEQYFGPGTRLTVT.

The chain carries TRBV10-2 and TRBJ2-2, with D tentatively TRBD2 (7 bases). Trimming removed 11 bases from V and 5 bases from J, with 18 bases in between. Germline V gene sequence: CDR1 WSHSY, CDR2 SAAADI. This CDR3 is built from 14 residues. The CDR3 region is CAGRRGRETGELFF. The CDR3 bases are TGCGCCGGACGAAGGGGGAGGGAAACCGGGGAGCTGTTTTTT.

The sample holds a few counts of this clone. The V and J genes are TRBV27 and TRBJ2-5; no reliable D call. CDR3 length: 11 residues. V lost 0 bases and J 4 bases, leaving 0 bases between the germline ends. Germline-derived CDR1 and CDR2 are MNHEY and SMNVEV (reference sequence). The CDR3 DNA reads TGTGCCAGCAGTTTATCAGAGACCCAGTACTTC. It translates to CASSLSETQYF.

The genes are TRBV5-1 and TRBJ2-1; D may be TRBD1 or TRBD2 (6 bases each). The CDR3 covers 14 residues. Germline V CDR1 and CDR2: SGHRS, YFSETQ. Trimming took 4 bases from V and 9 from J, leaving 17 bases between them. The CDR3 sequence: CASSPIGGRGEQFF. The DNA of the CDR3 is TGCGCCAGCAGCCCTATAGGGGGGCGGGGTGAGCAGTTCTTC.

The chain couples TRBV5-4 to TRBJ2-5, with D perhaps TRBD1 (5 bases). Per the germline V gene, CDR1 is SGHNT and CDR2 is YYREEE (reference sequence). V lost 5 bases to trimming and J lost 1 base, with 12 bases between them. The CDR3 runs to 14 residues. The CDR3 bases are TGTGCCAGCAGTTCCGACAGTTTCCAAGAGACCCAGTACTTC. It codes for CASSSDSFQETQYF.

This chain connects TRBV2 to TRBJ2-2, with D possibly TRBD1 on 6 matching bases. The length of the CDR3 is 13 residues. Trimming cost V 5 bases and J 4 bases, with 8 bases left between them. Germline V gives CDR1 SNHLY, CDR2 FYNNEI. CDR3 protein: CASSRDITGELFF. The CDR3 region has the DNA TGTGCCAGCAGTCGGGACATCACCGGGGAGCTGTTTTTT.

The chain recombines TRBV15 with TRBJ2-5; D remains unclear. Germline V gene data show CDR1 as LNHNV and CDR2 as YYDKDF (reference sequence). This CDR3 region has 14 residues. V was trimmed by 2 bases and J by 5 bases, leaving 12 bases between them. CDR3 sequence (DNA): TGTGCCACCAGCAGACCGGGTCGCCGGGAGACCCAGTACTTC. This codes for CATSRPGRRETQYF.

J is TRBJ1-2 and V is TRBV19; D gene uncertain. This CDR3 has 16 amino acids. The V end lost 0 bases, the J end lost 4 bases, and 15 bases lay between the germline ends. Germline loops: CDR1 LNHDA, CDR2 SQIVND (reference sequence). The CDR3 coding sequence is TGTGCCAGTAGTATAGATCAACGGATTACCCTCTATGGCTACACCTTC. It translates to CASSIDQRITLYGYTF.